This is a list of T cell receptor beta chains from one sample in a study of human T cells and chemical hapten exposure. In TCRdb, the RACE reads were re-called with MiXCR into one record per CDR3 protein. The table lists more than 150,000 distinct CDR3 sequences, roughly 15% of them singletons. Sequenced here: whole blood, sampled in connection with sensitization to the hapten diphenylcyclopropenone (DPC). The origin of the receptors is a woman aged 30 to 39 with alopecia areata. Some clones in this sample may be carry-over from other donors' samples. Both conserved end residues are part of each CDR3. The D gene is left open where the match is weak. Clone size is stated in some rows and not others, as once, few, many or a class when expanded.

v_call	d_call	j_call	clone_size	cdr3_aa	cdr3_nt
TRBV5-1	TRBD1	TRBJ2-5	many	CASSTGTGSGTQYF	TGCGCCAGCAGCACCGGGACAGGTTCTGGGACCCAGTACTTC
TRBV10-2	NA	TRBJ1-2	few	CASSAALADYGYTF	TGCGCCAGCAGTGCAGCCCTTGCGGACTATGGCTACACCTTC
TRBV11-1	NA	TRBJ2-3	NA	CASSSDISNTQYF	TGTGCCAGCAGCTCGGACATTTCAAATACGCAGTATTTT
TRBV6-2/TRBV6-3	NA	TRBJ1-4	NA	CATTPEALPRTRNEKLFF	TGTGCCACGACACCAGAGGCACTACCGCGGACAAGAAATGAAAAACTGTTTTTT
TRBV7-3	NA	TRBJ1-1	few	CASSPHQVSPEAFF	TGTGCCAGCAGTCCCCATCAGGTCAGCCCTGAAGCTTTCTTT
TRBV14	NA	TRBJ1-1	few	CASSLTVGTEAFF	TGTGCCAGCAGCCTGACAGTTGGGACTGAAGCTTTCTTT
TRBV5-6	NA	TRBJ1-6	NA	CASSLDGGSNSPLHF	TGTGCCAGCAGCTTGGACGGAGGCTCCAATTCACCCCTCCACTTT
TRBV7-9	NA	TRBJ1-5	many	CASSLGPSSNQPQHF	TGTGCCAGCAGCTTAGGTCCGAGTAGCAATCAGCCCCAGCATTTT
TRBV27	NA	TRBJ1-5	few	CASSNRPGNQPQHF	TGTGCCAGCAGCAACCGGCCAGGCAATCAGCCCCAGCATTTT
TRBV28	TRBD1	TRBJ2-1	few	CASSPLPGTVWADEQFF	TGTGCCAGCAGCCCACTACCTGGGACAGTATGGGCAGATGAGCAGTTCTTC
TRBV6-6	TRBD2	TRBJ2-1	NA	CASKLLAGGPNEQFF	TGTGCCAGCAAATTACTAGCGGGAGGGCCCAATGAGCAGTTCTTC
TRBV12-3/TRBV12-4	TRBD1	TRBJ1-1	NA	CASRLLGQGRNRAFF	TGTGCCAGCAGACTACTCGGACAGGGAAGGAATCGAGCTTTCTTT
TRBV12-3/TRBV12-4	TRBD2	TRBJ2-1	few	CASKTSGGYNEQFF	TGTGCCAGCAAAACTAGCGGGGGGTACAATGAGCAGTTCTTC
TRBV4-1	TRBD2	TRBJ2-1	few	CASSQELAGGSNEQFF	TGCGCCAGCAGCCAAGAACTAGCGGGAGGATCGAATGAGCAGTTCTTC
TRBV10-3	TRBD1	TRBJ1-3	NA	CAISTALGQAGNTIYF	TGTGCCATCAGTACAGCTTTGGGACAGGCTGGAAACACCATATATTTT
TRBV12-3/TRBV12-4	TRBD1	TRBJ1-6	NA	CASSHGTASPLHF	TGTGCCAGCAGCCATGGGACAGCTTCACCCCTCCACTTT
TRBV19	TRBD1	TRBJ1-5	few	CASSIPGRGSNQPQHF	TGTGCCAGTAGTATCCCAGGCAGGGGGAGCAATCAGCCCCAGCATTTT
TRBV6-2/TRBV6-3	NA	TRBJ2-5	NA	CASSFGQILYQETQYF	TGTGCCAGCAGTTTCGGACAGATTCTGTACCAAGAGACCCAGTACTTC
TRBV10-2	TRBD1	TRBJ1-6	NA	CASTDRVVSPLHF	TGCGCCAGCACGGACAGGGTTGTTTCACCCCTCCACTTT
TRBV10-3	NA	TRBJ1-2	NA	CAISPGGNYGYTF	TGTGCCATCAGCCCGGGGGGGAACTATGGCTACACCTTC
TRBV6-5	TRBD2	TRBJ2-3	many	CASSRLAGGTTDTQYF	TGTGCCAGCAGTAGGCTAGCGGGGGGCACCACAGATACGCAGTATTTT
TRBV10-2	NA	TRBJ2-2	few	CASSVSRWKELFF	TGCGCCAGCAGTGTTTCAAGGTGGAAGGAGCTGTTTTTT
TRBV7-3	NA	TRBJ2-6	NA	CASSLYSGANVLTF	TGTGCCAGCAGCTTGTACTCTGGGGCCAACGTCCTGACTTTC